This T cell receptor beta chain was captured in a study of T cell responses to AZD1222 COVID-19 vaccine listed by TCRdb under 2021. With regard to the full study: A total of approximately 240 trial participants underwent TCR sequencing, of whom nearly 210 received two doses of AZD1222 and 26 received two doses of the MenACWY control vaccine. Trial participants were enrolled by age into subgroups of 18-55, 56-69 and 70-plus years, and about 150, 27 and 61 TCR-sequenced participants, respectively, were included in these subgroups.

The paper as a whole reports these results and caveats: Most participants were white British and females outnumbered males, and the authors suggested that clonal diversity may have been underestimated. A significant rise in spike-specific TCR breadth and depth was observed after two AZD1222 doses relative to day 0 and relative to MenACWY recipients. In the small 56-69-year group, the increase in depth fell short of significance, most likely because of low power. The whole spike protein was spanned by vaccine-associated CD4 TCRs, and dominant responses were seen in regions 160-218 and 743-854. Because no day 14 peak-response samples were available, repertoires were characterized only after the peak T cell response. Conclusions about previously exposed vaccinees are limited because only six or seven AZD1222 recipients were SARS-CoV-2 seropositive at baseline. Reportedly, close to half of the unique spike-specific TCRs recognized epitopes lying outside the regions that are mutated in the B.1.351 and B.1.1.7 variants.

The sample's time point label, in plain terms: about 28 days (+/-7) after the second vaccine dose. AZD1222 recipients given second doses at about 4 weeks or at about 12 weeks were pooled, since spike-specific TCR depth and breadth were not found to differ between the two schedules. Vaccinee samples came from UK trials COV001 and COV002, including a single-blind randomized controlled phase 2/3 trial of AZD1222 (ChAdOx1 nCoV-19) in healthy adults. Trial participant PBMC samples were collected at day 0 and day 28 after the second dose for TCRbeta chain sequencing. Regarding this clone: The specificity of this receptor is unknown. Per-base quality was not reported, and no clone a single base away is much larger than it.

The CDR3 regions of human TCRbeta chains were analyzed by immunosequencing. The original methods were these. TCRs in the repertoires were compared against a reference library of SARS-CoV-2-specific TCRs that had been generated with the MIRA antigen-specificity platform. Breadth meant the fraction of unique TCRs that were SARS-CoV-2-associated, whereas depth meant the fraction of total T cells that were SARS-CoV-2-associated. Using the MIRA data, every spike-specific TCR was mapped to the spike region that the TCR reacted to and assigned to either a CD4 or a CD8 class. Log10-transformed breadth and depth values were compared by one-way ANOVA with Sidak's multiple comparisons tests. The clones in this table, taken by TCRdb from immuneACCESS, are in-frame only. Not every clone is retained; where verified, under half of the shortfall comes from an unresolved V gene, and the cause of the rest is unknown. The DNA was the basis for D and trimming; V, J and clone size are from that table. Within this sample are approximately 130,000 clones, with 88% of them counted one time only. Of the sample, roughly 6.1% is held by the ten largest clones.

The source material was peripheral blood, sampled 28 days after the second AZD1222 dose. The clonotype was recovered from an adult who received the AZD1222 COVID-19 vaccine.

CDR3 loop: CASSGLPTSGAYEQYF. The DNA sequence reads TGCGCCAGCAGCGGACTGCCCACTAGCGGAGCATACGAGCAGTACTTC. The sequence is built from TRBV10-1 and TRBJ2-7; a stretch of 8 junction bases matches TRBD2. The germline V gene encodes CDR1 WNHNN and CDR2 SYGVQD (reference sequence). The CDR3 measures 16 amino acids from cysteine to phenylalanine. The only DNA kept is the CDR3, 48 bases in frame from the first base. V has 6 bases trimmed and J has 4 bases trimmed; junction bases matching no gene number 14.